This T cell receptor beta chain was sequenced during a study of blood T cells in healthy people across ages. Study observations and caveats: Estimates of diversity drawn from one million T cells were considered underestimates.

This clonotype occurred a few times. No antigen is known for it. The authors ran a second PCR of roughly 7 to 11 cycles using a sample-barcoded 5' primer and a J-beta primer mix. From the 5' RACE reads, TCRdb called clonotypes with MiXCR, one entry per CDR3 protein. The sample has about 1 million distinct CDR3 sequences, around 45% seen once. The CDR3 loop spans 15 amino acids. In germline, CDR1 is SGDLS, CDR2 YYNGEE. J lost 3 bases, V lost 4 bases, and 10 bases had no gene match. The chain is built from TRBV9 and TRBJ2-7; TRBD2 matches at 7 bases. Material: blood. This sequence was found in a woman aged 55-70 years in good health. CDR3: CASSTALGLNYEQYF. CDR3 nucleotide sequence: TGTGCCAGCAGCACTGCCCTGGGACTAAACTACGAGCAGTACTTC.